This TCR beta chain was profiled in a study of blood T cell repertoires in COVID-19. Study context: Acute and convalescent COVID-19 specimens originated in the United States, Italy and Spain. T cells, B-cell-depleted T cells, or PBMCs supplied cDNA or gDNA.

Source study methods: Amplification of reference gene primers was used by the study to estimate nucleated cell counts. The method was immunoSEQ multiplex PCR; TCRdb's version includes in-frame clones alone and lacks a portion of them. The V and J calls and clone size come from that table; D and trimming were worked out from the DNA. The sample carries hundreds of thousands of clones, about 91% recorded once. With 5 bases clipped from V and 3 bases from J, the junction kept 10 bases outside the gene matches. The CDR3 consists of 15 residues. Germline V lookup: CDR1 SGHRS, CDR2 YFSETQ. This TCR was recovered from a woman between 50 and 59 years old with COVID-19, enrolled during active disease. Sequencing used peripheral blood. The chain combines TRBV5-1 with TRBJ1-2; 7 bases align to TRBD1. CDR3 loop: CASSNTGVGYYGYTF. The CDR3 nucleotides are TGCGCCAGCAGTAACACAGGGGTTGGATACTATGGCTACACCTTC.